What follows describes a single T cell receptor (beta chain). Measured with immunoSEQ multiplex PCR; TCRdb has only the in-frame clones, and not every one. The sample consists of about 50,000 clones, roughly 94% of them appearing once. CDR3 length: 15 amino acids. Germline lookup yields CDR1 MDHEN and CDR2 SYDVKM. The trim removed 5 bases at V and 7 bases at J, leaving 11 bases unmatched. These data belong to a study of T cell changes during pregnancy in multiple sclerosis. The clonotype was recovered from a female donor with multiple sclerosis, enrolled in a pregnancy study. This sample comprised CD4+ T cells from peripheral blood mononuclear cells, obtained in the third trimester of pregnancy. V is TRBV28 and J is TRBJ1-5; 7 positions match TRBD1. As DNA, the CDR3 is TGTGCCAGCAGTATAAGCCGGGACAGAGTGCAGCCCCAGCATTTT. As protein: CASSISRDRVQPQHF.